These 3 T cell receptor beta chains originate from one sample sequenced in a study of T cell responses to AZD1222 COVID-19 vaccine. Using immunoSEQ multiplex PCR, the repertoire was profiled, and TCRdb retains in-frame clones only, with some absent. The table includes about 120,000 clones, 80% to 90% detected once. The starting material was peripheral blood, obtained on day 0 of MenACWY control vaccination. The receptor source for this set is an adult in good health.

The CDR3 loop reads CASSQGTGWANYGYTF. The CDR3 nucleotides are TGCGCCAGCAGCCAAGGGACAGGTTGGGCCAACTATGGCTACACCTTC. This chain uses TRBV4-1 with TRBJ1-2; TRBD1 matches at 7 bases. The CDR3 is made up of 16 amino acids. V trimming: 1 base; J trimming: 2 bases; junction bases outside the gene matches: 7. CDR1 and CDR2 from the germline V gene are MGHRA and YSYEKL.

This clone was found a few times. This chain joins TRBV25-1 and TRBJ1-2, with 7 bases that match TRBD1. CDR1 is MGHDK, CDR2 SYGVNS, per germline. CDR3 length equals 14 residues. V shed 3 bases and J 4 bases; nucleotides not matched to a gene: 5. CDR3 amino acids: CASSDVGQVYGYTF. The CDR3 nucleotides are TGTGCCAGCAGTGATGTCGGACAGGTCTATGGCTACACCTTC.

V gene TRBV7-2 combines with J gene TRBJ1-4, with unresolved D. CDR3 length: 16 amino acids. Deletions cut 1 base from V and 0 bases from J, with 9 bases between. Germline CDR1 and CDR2: SGHTA and FQGNSA. The DNA of the CDR3 is TGTGCCAGCAGCTTAGACGGGGAGGCAACTAATGAAAAACTGTTTTTT. Translation: CASSLDGEATNEKLFF.